This passage covers 21 T cell receptor beta chains from one sample sequenced in a study of blood T cell repertoires in COVID-19. Clones were sequenced by immunoSEQ multiplex PCR, and TCRdb holds only the in-frame ones, with some missing. The profile shows 380,000 or so clones, around 90% of them singletons. The source material was peripheral blood. The origin of the receptors is a middle-aged man with acute or convalescent COVID-19.

The chain couples TRBV5-1 to TRBJ2-3; TRBD1 is a possible D gene (5 bases). Trimming shortened V by 0 bases and J by 4 bases, and 18 bases separated the two germline ends. Germline CDR1 and CDR2: SGHRS and YFSETQ. The CDR3 is 17 amino acids. The CDR3 nucleotides read TGCGCCAGCAGCTTGGTGTCGATTGGGGCAGGATCAGATACGCAGTATTTT. Translated, it gives CASSLVSIGAGSDTQYF.

The chain uses TRBV6-2 or TRBV6-3 and TRBJ2-7; 9 nucleotides align to TRBD2. The CDR3 is 13 residues long. Germline trimming cut 6 bases from V and 6 bases from J; bases unmatched to any gene: 6. Germline CDR1 is MNHEY and CDR2 is SVGEGT. CDR3 nucleotide sequence: TGTGCCAGCAGCCTGCGGGGGGGCGCCGAGCAGTACTTC. Protein sequence: CASSLRGGAEQYF.

V and J are TRBV27 and TRBJ2-1; 8 nucleotides align to TRBD2. Trimming cost V 2 bases and J 7 bases; bases outside gene matches: 7. CDR1 and CDR2 from the germline V gene are MNHEY and SMNVEV (reference sequence). The CDR3 extends over 15 amino acids. The CDR3 nucleotides are TGTGCCAGCAGTTTAGCGGGACTAGGGACAAATGAGCAGTTCTTC. Amino acid sequence: CASSLAGLGTNEQFF.

The chain joins TRBV9 to TRBJ1-3; D remains ambiguous. V gave up 1 base and J gave up 2 bases, with 7 bases separating them. From germline, CDR1 is SGDLS and CDR2 YYNGEE. The CDR3 length is 14 residues. The CDR3 sequence: CASSVPGAGNTIYF. In nucleotides, the CDR3 is TGTGCCAGCAGCGTACCAGGTGCTGGAAACACCATATATTTT.

The chain joins TRBV4-1 to TRBJ1-2; D gene unclear. Germline-derived CDR1 and CDR2 are MGHRA and YSYEKL. This CDR3 has 14 residues. With 1 base removed from V and 4 bases from J, the gap between germline ends came to 10 bases. DNA for the CDR3: TGCGCCAGCAGCCAAGTTAACAGCCTCTATGGCTACACCTTC. It is translated as CASSQVNSLYGYTF.

Points on this clone: Within the sample, other DNA sequences also encode this same CDR3. The V gene is TRBV27, the J gene TRBJ2-7; 8 bases match TRBD2. Germline CDR1 MNHEY, CDR2 SMNVEV (reference sequence). The CDR3 has 13 amino acids. J gave up 2 bases and V 4 bases, and 1 base lay outside the gene matches. As DNA, the CDR3 is TGTGCCAGCAGTTCGGGGGGGACCTACGAGCAGTACTTC. This sequence encodes CASSSGGTYEQYF.

The V gene is TRBV7-9, the J gene TRBJ2-3, with a weak D call TRBD2 (5 bases). The CDR3 length is 15 residues. Germline V gives CDR1 SEHNR, CDR2 FQNEAQ (reference sequence). The V gene lost 7 bases and the J gene lost 0 bases, with 14 bases spanning the gap. DNA of the CDR3: TGTGCCAGCACCAAACTGGACTTTAGCACAGATACGCAGTATTTT. It codes for CASTKLDFSTDTQYF.

J is TRBJ2-3 and V is TRBV5-3; TRBD2 might be the D (5 bases). TRBV5-3 is given ORF status, its function remaining uncertain. The CDR3 runs to 15 residues. V was cut by 0 bases and J by 8 bases, with 16 bases left in between. DNA for the CDR3: TGTGCCAGAAGCTTGGTGAGACTCCTACTAGGTACGCAGTATTTT. It is translated as CARSLVRLLLGTQYF.

V is TRBV19 and J is TRBJ2-5; 7 nucleotides align to TRBD2. The CDR3 runs 14 residues. Germline CDR1 and CDR2: LNHDA and SQIVND (reference sequence). The trim removed 3 bases at V and 5 bases at J, leaving 6 bases unmatched. CDR3 DNA sequence: TGTGCCAGTAGTATTGGGGGACTATCGGAGACCCAGTACTTC. Residues: CASSIGGLSETQYF. The variable domain in full, with the rest retrieved from reference TRBV19 and TRBJ2-5, is DGGITQSPKYLFRKEGQNVTLSCEQNLNHDAMYWYRQDPGQGLRLIYYSQIVNDFQKGDIAEGYSVSREKKESFPLTVTSAQKNPTAFYLCASSIGGLSETQYFGPGTRLLVL.

With respect to this clone: Other DNA variants within this sample encode the same CDR3. J is TRBJ1-2 and V is TRBV18, with 7 nucleotides matching TRBD1. From germline, CDR1 is KGHSH and CDR2 LQKENI. The CDR3 has 14 residues. The V gene end was trimmed by 6 bases and the J gene end by 1 base; junction bases not matched to a gene: 5. The DNA of the CDR3 is TGTGCCAGCTCGCCAAGGGACAGTAACTATGGCTACACCTTC. Translated: CASSPRDSNYGYTF.

The CDR3 nucleotides are TGTGCCAGCAAGGGGAATTCACCCCTCCACTTT. Encoded protein: CASKGNSPLHF. The chain combines TRBV6-5 with TRBJ1-6, with D possibly matching TRBD1 (5 bases). The germline V and J ends were trimmed by 7 bases and 7 bases, with 5 bases remaining between them. The CDR3 covers 11 residues. CDR1 is MNHEY and CDR2 is SVGAGI in the germline V gene.

CDR3 residues: CASSLGSAGEAFF. The CDR3 DNA sequence: TGTGCCAGCAGCTTAGGTTCAGCGGGTGAAGCTTTCTTT. J is TRBJ1-1 and V is TRBV11-2; D remains ambiguous. With 1 base removed from V and 7 bases from J, the gap between germline ends came to 10 bases. Per the germline V gene, CDR1 is SGHAT and CDR2 is FQNNGV. The CDR3 length is 13 residues.

This clone was detected once. V is TRBV5-1 and J is TRBJ2-5; 7 bases line up with TRBD1. Trimming took 4 bases from V and 5 from J; bases not matched to a gene: 8. Germline lookup yields CDR1 SGHRS and CDR2 YFSETQ. The CDR3 covers 14 residues. For the CDR3, the DNA is TGCGCCAGCAGCCCGGACAGGCAGGGGGAGACCCAGTACTTC. Protein product: CASSPDRQGETQYF.

This clone was observed a handful of times. The chain carries TRBV18 and TRBJ1-1; D is unresolved. Trimming removed 8 bases at V and 5 bases at J, with 12 bases between. Germline CDR1 and CDR2: KGHSH and LQKENI. The CDR3 totals 12 residues. The CDR3 DNA reads TGTGCCAGCGCGGAAATGAGGACTGAAGCTTTCTTT. Its protein is CASAEMRTEAFF.

This clone occurred many times. This sample includes further DNA sequences coding for the same CDR3. The chain joins TRBV6-1 to TRBJ1-5, with 9 bases fitting TRBD1. CDR3 length equals 14 residues. CDR1 is MNHNS and CDR2 is SASEGT in the germline V gene. Losses at the gene ends were 1 base for V and 6 bases for J; bases not matched to a gene: 1. CDR3 in DNA: TGTGCCAGCAGTGAAGGACAGGGGGGTCAGCCCCAGCATTTT. It is translated as CASSEGQGGQPQHF.

This clone was recorded a few times. The V call is TRBV11-2, the J call TRBJ2-7; 11 positions agree with TRBD2. Germline V lookup: CDR1 SGHAT, CDR2 FQNNGV. V shed 0 bases and J 3 bases; nucleotides not matched to a gene: 4. The CDR3 loop spans 16 amino acids. CDR3 coding DNA: TGTGCCAGCAGCTTAGATGGGACTAGCGGTAACTACGAGCAGTACTTC. It is translated as CASSLDGTSGNYEQYF.

This clone was found a few times. The chain links TRBV2 to TRBJ1-2, with TRBD1 identical over 7 bases. The V segment lost 4 bases and the J segment 8 bases; nucleotides outside the gene matches: 7. Germline V gene data show CDR1 as SNHLY and CDR2 as FYNNEI. The CDR3 is made up of 13 amino acids. CDR3 loop: CASSGQGAGGYTF. CDR3 sequence (DNA): TGTGCCAGCAGTGGACAGGGAGCCGGCGGCTACACCTTC.

Worth noting for this clone: At one end the junction does not follow the germline gene, possibly because of a read error. The rearrangement joins TRBV7-7 to TRBJ2-1; D is possibly TRBD1 (6 bases). This CDR3 region has 13 residues. Germline CDR1 is SSHAT and CDR2 is FNYEAQ (reference sequence). The CDR3 reads CASSPGVGNEQFF. CDR3 bases: TGTGCTAGCAGCCCAGGGGTCGGCAATGAGCAGTTCTTC.

V gene TRBV5-4 combines with J gene TRBJ1-4, with D possibly matching TRBD1 (5 bases). The V gene lost 9 bases and the J gene lost 7 bases, with 16 bases spanning the gap. CDR1 and CDR2 from the germline V gene are SGHNT and YYREEE (reference sequence). The CDR3 is made up of 13 amino acids. CDR3 bases: TGTGCCACCACGGACCGGGGGGGTGAAAAACTGTTTTTT. Its protein is CATTDRGGEKLFF.

This chain links TRBV2 with TRBJ1-1; D ambiguous. Germline V CDR1 and CDR2: SNHLY, FYNNEI. The CDR3 totals 14 residues. The V end was cut by 3 bases, the J end by 4 bases, with 12 bases between. The chain's CDR3 is CASSELTAGTEAFF. For the CDR3, the DNA is TGTGCCAGCAGTGAGCTCACGGCAGGCACTGAAGCTTTCTTT.

This chain joins TRBV4-3 and TRBJ2-3, with 12 bases aligning to TRBD2. Per germline, CDR1 LGHNA and CDR2 YSLEER. The CDR3 extends over 16 amino acids. The V and J ends lost 2 bases and 7 bases, in that order; junction bases with no gene match: 7. The DNA of the CDR3 is TGCGCCAGCAGCCAAACGACTAGCGGGGGTGCAAATACGCAGTATTTT. Residues: CASSQTTSGGANTQYF.